This TCR beta chain is drawn from a study of blood T cell repertoires in COVID-19. Here immunoSEQ multiplex PCR was the method, and the copy in TCRdb shows in-frame clones only, minus some. Of about 100,000 clones in the sample, more than 85% were seen once. The CDR3 length is 15 residues. CDR1 and CDR2 (germline): SGHTA, FQGNSA. With 1 base clipped from V and 3 bases from J, the junction kept 3 bases outside the gene matches. A single count supports this clone. Other DNA variants within this sample encode the same CDR3. The sequence was obtained from a young man in a cohort sampled during active COVID-19. Sequencing was carried out using peripheral blood. The gene calls are TRBV7-2 and TRBJ2-3; TRBD2 matches at 8 bases. CDR3 amino acids: CASSLVAGGTDTQYF. CDR3 DNA: TGTGCCAGCAGCTTAGTTGCGGGGGGAACAGATACGCAGTATTTT.